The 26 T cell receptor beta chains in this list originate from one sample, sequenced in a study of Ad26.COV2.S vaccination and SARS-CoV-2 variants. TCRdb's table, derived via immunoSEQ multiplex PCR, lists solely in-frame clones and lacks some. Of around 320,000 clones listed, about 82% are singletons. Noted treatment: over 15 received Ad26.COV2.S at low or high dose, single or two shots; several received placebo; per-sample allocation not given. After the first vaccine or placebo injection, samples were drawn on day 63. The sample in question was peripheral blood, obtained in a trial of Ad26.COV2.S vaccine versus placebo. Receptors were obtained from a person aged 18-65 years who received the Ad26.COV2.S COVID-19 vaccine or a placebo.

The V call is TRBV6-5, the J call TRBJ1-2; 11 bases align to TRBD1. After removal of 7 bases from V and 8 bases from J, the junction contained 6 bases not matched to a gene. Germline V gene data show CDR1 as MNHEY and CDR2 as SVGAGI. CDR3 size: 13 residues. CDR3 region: CASTVGTGGGYTF. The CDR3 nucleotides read TGTGCCAGCACCGTAGGGACAGGGGGAGGCTACACCTTC.

CDR3 coding DNA: TGTGCCAGCAGACCACCGGACAGGGCTTACGAGCAGTACTTC. This sequence encodes CASRPPDRAYEQYF. The genes are TRBV28 and TRBJ2-7; the match to TRBD1 covers 8 bases. Trimming at V came to 6 bases and at J to 4 bases, leaving 8 bases not matched to a gene. The CDR3 length is 14 residues. Germline values: CDR1 MDHEN, CDR2 SYDVKM.

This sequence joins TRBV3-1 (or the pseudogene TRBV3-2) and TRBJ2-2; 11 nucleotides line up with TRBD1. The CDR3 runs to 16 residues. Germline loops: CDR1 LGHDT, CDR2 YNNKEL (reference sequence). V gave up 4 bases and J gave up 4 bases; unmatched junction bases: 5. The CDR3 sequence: CASSRTGTGGTGELFF. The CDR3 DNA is TGTGCCAGCAGCCGTACCGGGACAGGGGGCACCGGGGAGCTGTTTTTT.

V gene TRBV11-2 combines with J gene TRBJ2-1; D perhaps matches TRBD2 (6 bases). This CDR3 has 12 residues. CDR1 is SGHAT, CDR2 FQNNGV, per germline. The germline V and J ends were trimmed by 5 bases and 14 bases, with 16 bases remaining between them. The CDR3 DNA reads TGTGCCAGCAGCCTTGATGCCGGGACTGAGTTCTTC. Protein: CASSLDAGTEFF.

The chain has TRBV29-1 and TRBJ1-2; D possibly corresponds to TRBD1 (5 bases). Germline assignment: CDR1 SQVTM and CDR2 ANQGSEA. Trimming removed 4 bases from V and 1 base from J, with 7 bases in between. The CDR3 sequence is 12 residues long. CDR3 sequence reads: CSVAGRNYGYTF. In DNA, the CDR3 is TGCAGCGTTGCAGGGCGTAACTATGGCTACACCTTC.

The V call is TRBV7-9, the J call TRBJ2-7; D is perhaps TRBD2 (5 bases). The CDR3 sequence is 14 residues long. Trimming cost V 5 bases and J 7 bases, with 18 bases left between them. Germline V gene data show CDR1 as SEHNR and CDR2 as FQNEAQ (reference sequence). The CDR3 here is CASSDLAQRGEQYF. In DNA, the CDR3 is TGTGCCAGCAGCGATCTCGCACAGCGAGGGGAGCAGTACTTC. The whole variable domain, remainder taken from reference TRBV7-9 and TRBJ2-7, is DTGVSQNPRHKITKRGQNVTFRCDPISEHNRLYWYRQTLGQGPEFLTYFQNEAQLEKSRLLSDRFSAERPKGSFSTLEIQRTEQGDSAMYLCASSDLAQRGEQYFGPGTRLTVT.

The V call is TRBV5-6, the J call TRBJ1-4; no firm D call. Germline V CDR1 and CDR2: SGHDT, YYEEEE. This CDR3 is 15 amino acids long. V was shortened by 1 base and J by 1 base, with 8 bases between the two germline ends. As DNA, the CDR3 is TGTGCCAGCAGCTTGCTTCGGGAAACTAATGAAAAACTGTTTTTT. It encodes CASSLLRETNEKLFF. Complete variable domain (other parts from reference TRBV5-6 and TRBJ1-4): DAGVTQSPTHLIKTRGQQVTLRCSPKSGHDTVSWYQQALGQGPQFIFQYYEEEERQRGNFPDRFSGHQFPNYSSELNVNALLLGDSALYLCASSLLRETNEKLFFGSGTQLSVL.

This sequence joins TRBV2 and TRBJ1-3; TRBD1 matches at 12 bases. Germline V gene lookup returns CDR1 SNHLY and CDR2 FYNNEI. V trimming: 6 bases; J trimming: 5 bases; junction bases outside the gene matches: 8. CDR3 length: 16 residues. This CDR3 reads CASSAGQGAGRNTIYF. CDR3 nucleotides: TGTGCCAGCAGCGCGGGACAGGGGGCTGGTAGAAACACCATATATTTT.

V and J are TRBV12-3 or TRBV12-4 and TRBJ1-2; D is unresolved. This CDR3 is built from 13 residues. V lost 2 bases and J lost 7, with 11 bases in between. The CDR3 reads CASSLSGGGGYTF. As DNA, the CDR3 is TGTGCCAGCAGTTTATCGGGTGGCGGTGGCTACACCTTC.

DNA of the CDR3: TGTGCCACCAGTGATTTGCGGGGTCAGCCCCAGCATTTT. Its translation is CATSDLRGQPQHF. V is TRBV24-1 and J is TRBJ1-5; D call uncertain. V was cut by 0 bases and J by 6 bases, with 5 bases left in between. This CDR3 spans 13 amino acids. Germline CDR1 reads KGHDR; CDR2 reads SFDVKD.

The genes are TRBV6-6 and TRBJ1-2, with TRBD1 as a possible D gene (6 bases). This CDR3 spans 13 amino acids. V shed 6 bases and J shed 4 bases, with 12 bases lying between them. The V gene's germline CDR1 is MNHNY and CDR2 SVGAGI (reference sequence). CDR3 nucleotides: TGTGCCAGCAGCAACGGGGGCTCCTATGGCTACACCTTC. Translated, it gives CASSNGGSYGYTF.

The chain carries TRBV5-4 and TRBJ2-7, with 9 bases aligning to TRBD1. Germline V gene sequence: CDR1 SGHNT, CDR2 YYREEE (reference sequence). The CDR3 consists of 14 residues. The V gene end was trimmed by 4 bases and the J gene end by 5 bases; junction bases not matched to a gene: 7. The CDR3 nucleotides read TGTGCCAGCAGCCGGGGACAGGGCGTCGACGAGCAGTACTTC. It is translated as CASSRGQGVDEQYF.

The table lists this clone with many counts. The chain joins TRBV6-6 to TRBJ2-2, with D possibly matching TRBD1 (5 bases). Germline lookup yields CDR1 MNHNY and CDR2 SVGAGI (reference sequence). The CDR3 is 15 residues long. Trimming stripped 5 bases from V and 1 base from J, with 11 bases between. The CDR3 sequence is CASSPTVQNTGELFF. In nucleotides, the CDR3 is TGTGCCAGCAGTCCGACAGTACAGAACACCGGGGAGCTGTTTTTT.

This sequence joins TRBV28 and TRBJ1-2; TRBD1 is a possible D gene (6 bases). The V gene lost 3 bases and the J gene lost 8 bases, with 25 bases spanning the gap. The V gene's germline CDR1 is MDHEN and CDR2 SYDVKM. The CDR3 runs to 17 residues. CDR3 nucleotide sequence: TGTGCCAGCAGTTTCCCCCGGTTGGGGGCGATATCGCCGGGCTACACCTTC. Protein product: CASSFPRLGAISPGYTF.

The CDR3 DNA follows: TGCGCCAGCAGCTCCTTTGGGGCTGGAAACACCATATATTTT. It specifies CASSSFGAGNTIYF. V and J are TRBV5-1 and TRBJ1-3, with no clear D. The CDR3 contains 14 residues. V lost 3 bases to trimming and J lost 2 bases, with 9 bases between them. The germline gives CDR1 SGHRS, CDR2 YFSETQ. The full variable domain, completed using reference TRBV5-1 and TRBJ1-3, is KAGVTQTPRYLIKTRGQQVTLSCSPISGHRSVSWYQQTPGQGLQFLFEYFSETQRNKGNFPGRFSGRQFSNSRSEMNVSTLELGDSALYLCASSSFGAGNTIYFGEGSWLTVV.

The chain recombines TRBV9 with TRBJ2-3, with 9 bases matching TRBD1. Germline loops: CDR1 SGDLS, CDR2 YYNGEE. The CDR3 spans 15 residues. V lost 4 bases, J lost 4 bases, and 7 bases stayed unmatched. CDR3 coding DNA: TGTGCCAGCAGCTTCCGGACAGGGGCTTCAGATACGCAGTATTTT. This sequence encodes CASSFRTGASDTQYF.

The CDR3 region is CASKVPDGPNTGELFF. CDR3 bases: TGTGCCAGCAAAGTTCCGGACGGACCTAACACCGGGGAGCTGTTTTTT. The V gene is TRBV27, the J gene TRBJ2-2, with unresolved D. The CDR3 length is 16 residues. Germline CDR1 and CDR2: MNHEY and SMNVEV (reference sequence). Deletions cut 7 bases from V and 2 bases from J, with 17 bases between.

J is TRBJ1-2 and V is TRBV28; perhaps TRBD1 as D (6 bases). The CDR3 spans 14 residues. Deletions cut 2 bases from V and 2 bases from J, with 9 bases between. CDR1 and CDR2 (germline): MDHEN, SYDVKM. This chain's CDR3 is CASSLRQENYGYTF. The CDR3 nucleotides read TGTGCCAGCAGTTTAAGACAGGAGAACTATGGCTACACCTTC.

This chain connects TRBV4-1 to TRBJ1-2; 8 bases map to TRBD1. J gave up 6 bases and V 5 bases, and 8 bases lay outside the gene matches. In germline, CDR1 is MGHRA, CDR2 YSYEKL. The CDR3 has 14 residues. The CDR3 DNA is TGCGCCAGCAGCACGGACAGGGTAACCGATGGCTACACCTTC. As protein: CASSTDRVTDGYTF.

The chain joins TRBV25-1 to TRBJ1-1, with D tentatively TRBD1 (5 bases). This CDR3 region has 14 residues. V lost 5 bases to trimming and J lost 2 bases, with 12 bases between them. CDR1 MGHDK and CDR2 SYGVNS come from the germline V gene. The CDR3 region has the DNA TGTGCCAGCAGTTATGACAGCCAAAACACTGAAGCTTTCTTT. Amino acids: CASSYDSQNTEAFF. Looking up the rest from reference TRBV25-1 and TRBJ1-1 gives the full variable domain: EADIYQTPRYLVIGTGKKITLECSQTMGHDKMYWYQQDPGMELHLIHYSYGVNSTEKGDLSSESTVSRIRTEHFPLTLESARPSHTSQYLCASSYDSQNTEAFFGQGTRLTVV.

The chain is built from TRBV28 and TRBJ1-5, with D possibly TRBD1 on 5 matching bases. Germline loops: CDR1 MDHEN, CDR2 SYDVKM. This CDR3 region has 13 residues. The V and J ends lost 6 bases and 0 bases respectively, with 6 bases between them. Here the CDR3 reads CASRGLSNQPQHF. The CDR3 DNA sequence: TGTGCCAGCAGGGGACTTAGCAATCAGCCCCAGCATTTT.

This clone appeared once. CDR3 sequence: CASSSHRGPDYGYTF. Written as DNA, the CDR3 is TGTGCCAGCAGTTCCCACAGGGGGCCTGACTATGGCTACACCTTC. The genes are TRBV27 and TRBJ1-2; 9 bases align to TRBD1. The CDR3 spans 15 residues. J gave up 3 bases and V 4 bases, and 6 bases lay outside the gene matches. Germline CDR1 is MNHEY and CDR2 is SMNVEV (reference sequence).

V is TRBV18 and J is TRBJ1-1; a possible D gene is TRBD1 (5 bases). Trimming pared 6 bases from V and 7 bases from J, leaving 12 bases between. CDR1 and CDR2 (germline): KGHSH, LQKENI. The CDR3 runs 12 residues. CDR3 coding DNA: TGTGCCAGCTCCGCGACAGAGAATGAAGCTTTCTTT. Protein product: CASSATENEAFF. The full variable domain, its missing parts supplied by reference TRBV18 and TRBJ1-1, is NAGVMQNPRHLVRRRGQEARLRCSPMKGHSHVYWYRQLPEEGLKFMVYLQKENIIDESGMPKERFSAEFPKEGPSILRIQQVVRGDSAAYFCASSATENEAFFGQGTRLTVV.

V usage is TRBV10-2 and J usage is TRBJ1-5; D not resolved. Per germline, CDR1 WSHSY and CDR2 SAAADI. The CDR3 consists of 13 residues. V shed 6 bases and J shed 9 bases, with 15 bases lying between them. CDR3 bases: TGCGCCAGCAGCCAGGAGTCTTGGCGGCCCCAGCATTTT. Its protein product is CASSQESWRPQHF.

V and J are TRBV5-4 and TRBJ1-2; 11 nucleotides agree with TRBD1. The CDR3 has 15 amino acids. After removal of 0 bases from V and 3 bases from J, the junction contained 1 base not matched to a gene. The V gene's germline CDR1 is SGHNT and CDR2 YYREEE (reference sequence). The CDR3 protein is CASSLGTGGDYGYTF. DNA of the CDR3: TGTGCCAGCAGCTTGGGGACAGGGGGCGACTATGGCTACACCTTC.

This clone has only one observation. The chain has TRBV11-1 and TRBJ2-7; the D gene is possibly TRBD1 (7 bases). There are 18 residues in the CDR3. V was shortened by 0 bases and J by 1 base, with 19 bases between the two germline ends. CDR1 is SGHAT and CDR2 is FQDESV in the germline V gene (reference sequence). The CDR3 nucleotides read TGTGCCAGCAGCTTAGCCCGCGGGGAAGGGGACAGATCCTACGAGCAGTACTTC. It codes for CASSLARGEGDRSYEQYF.